The 21 T cell receptor beta chains below all came from one sample that was sequenced in a study of blood T cell repertoires in COVID-19. Assay: immunoSEQ multiplex PCR; the TCRdb copy retains only in-frame clones and omits some. This table has tens of thousands of clones, less than 85% appearing once. The sequencing input was peripheral blood. The receptors here all came from an elderly woman with acute or convalescent COVID-19.

V gene TRBV6-4 combines with J gene TRBJ2-1; 7 bases agree with TRBD1. The CDR3 has 15 amino acids. Germline V lookup: CDR1 MRHNA, CDR2 SNTAGT. After removal of 5 bases from V and 8 bases from J, the junction contained 12 bases not matched to a gene. CDR3 sequence reads: CASSMGQKVVDEQFF. As DNA, the CDR3 is TGTGCCAGCAGTATGGGACAGAAAGTGGTCGATGAGCAGTTCTTC.

In DNA, the CDR3 is TGTGCCAGCAGTTACTCCAGGCTCAATGAGCAGTTCTTC. Its protein product is CASSYSRLNEQFF. The genes are TRBV6-5 and TRBJ2-1; no clear D gene. V shed 0 bases and J shed 6 bases, with 6 bases lying between them. CDR3 length: 13 residues. Germline loops: CDR1 MNHEY, CDR2 SVGAGI.

V gene TRBV18 combines with J gene TRBJ2-6; D may be TRBD2 (5 bases). The CDR3 is 17 amino acids. V lost 3 bases and J 0 bases, leaving 12 bases between the germline ends. CDR1 and CDR2 from the germline V gene are KGHSH and LQKENI. CDR3 in amino acids: CASSPLGLFSGANVLTF. The CDR3, as DNA: TGTGCCAGCTCACCCCTAGGACTGTTCTCTGGGGCCAACGTCCTGACTTTC.

The rearrangement joins TRBV2 to TRBJ1-2; a weak D match, TRBD1 (6 bases). CDR1 is SNHLY and CDR2 is FYNNEI in the germline V gene. Trimming left V 4 bases short and J 4 bases short, with 10 bases between. The CDR3 is 13 residues long. The chain's CDR3 is CASSVEGVYGYTF. CDR3 DNA sequence: TGTGCCAGCAGTGTAGAGGGGGTCTATGGCTACACCTTC.

The chain employs TRBV23-1 and TRBJ1-1; possibly TRBD1 for D (6 bases). TRBV23-1 is marked as an open reading frame, function uncertain. Between the trimmed V and J ends, which lost 8 bases and 4 bases, there was a span of 20 bases. CDR3 length: 15 amino acids. In DNA form, the CDR3 reads TGCGCCAGCGGAGAAAAAGGGGGGGGGAGCACTGAAGCTTTCTTT. Residues: CASGEKGGGSTEAFF.

The V gene is TRBV15, the J gene TRBJ2-4; 9 bases are a match to TRBD2. Germline V lookup: CDR1 LNHNV, CDR2 YYDKDF (reference sequence). V was pared by 1 base and J by 0 bases, with 10 bases of the junction left unmatched. The CDR3 is 19 amino acids. DNA for the CDR3: TGTGCCACCAGCAGAGTTGGGGCTAGCGGGACCCTAGCCAAAAACATTCAGTACTTC. Its translation is CATSRVGASGTLAKNIQYF.

The chain uses TRBV5-1 and TRBJ2-7; 7 bases fit TRBD2. This CDR3 spans 15 amino acids. J lost 0 bases, V lost 0 bases, and 3 bases had no gene match. CDR1 SGHRS and CDR2 YFSETQ come from the germline V gene. CDR3 region: CASSLVSGHSYEQYF. The CDR3 DNA reads TGCGCCAGCAGCTTGGTTAGCGGGCACTCCTACGAGCAGTACTTC. The full variable domain, completed using reference TRBV5-1 and TRBJ2-7, is KAGVTQTPRYLIKTRGQQVTLSCSPISGHRSVSWYQQTPGQGLQFLFEYFSETQRNKGNFPGRFSGRQFSNSRSEMNVSTLELGDSALYLCASSLVSGHSYEQYFGPGTRLTVT.

V usage is TRBV19 and J usage is TRBJ2-1; TRBD2 might be the D (6 bases). The CDR3 runs to 15 residues. CDR1 and CDR2 from the germline V gene are LNHDA and SQIVND (reference sequence). Trimming removed 6 bases from V and 4 bases from J, with 16 bases in between. The CDR3 spells CASRWAREAYNEQFF. The CDR3 nucleotides read TGTGCCAGTAGATGGGCCAGGGAGGCGTACAATGAGCAGTTCTTC. Based on the CDR3 plus reference TRBV19 and TRBJ2-1, the full variable domain is DGGITQSPKYLFRKEGQNVTLSCEQNLNHDAMYWYRQDPGQGLRLIYYSQIVNDFQKGDIAEGYSVSREKKESFPLTVTSAQKNPTAFYLCASRWAREAYNEQFFGPGTRLTVL.

CDR3 residues: CASSTGGAYYGYTF. DNA of the CDR3: TGTGCCAGCAGCACGGGGGGGGCTTACTATGGCTACACCTTC. The rearrangement links TRBV3-1 (or the pseudogene TRBV3-2) to TRBJ1-2, with D possibly TRBD1 on 6 matching bases. From germline, CDR1 is LGHDT and CDR2 YNNKEL (reference sequence). V was clipped by 5 bases and J by 3 bases, with 13 bases between them. CDR3 size: 14 residues.

The V and J genes are TRBV2 and TRBJ1-2, with 10 bases lining up with TRBD1. Germline values: CDR1 SNHLY, CDR2 FYNNEI. This CDR3 region has 12 residues. J lost 5 bases, V lost 6 bases, and 0 bases had no gene match. For the CDR3, the DNA is TGTGCCAGCAGGGACAGGGGGTATGGCTACACCTTC. Translation: CASRDRGYGYTF. The entire variable domain, with the rest obtained from reference TRBV2 and TRBJ1-2, is as follows: EPEVTQTPSHQVTQMGQEVILRCVPISNHLYFYWYRQILGQKVEFLVSFYNNEISEKSEIFDDQFSVERPDGSNFTLKIRSTKLEDSAMYFCASRDRGYGYTFGSGTRLTVV.

This clone occurred many times. J is TRBJ1-6 and V is TRBV27; 7 positions match TRBD1. V shed 6 bases and J 8 bases; nucleotides not matched to a gene: 10. There are 15 residues in the CDR3. Looked up from germline, CDR1 is MNHEY and CDR2 is SMNVEV (reference sequence). The CDR3 DNA reads TGTGCCAGCAGGGAAGGGGGCTTTAGGGATTCACCCCTCCACTTT. Its translation is CASREGGFRDSPLHF.

The chain has TRBV19 and TRBJ2-7, with 9 bases identical to TRBD1. The length of the CDR3 is 13 residues. Germline V gene sequence: CDR1 LNHDA, CDR2 SQIVND (reference sequence). The ends lost 5 bases at V and 6 bases at J; junction bases unmatched: 5. This chain's CDR3 is CASSADRGGEQYF. As DNA, the CDR3 is TGTGCCAGTAGTGCGGACAGGGGAGGCGAGCAGTACTTC.

The chain carries TRBV6-5 and TRBJ1-3; unclear D gene. Between the trimmed V and J ends, which lost 0 bases and 0 bases, there was a span of 9 bases. This CDR3 has 16 residues. CDR1 and CDR2 (germline): MNHEY, SVGAGI. This CDR3 is CASSYSGRSSGNTIYF. The CDR3 DNA is TGTGCCAGCAGTTACTCGGGCAGAAGCTCTGGAAACACCATATATTTT.

This clone came up a few times. V gene TRBV18 combines with J gene TRBJ1-1; D uncertain. V lost 0 bases, J lost 1 base, and 6 bases lay in between. In germline, CDR1 is KGHSH, CDR2 LQKENI. This CDR3 region has 14 residues. The CDR3 sequence: CASSPPGRNTEAFF. DNA for the CDR3: TGTGCCAGCTCACCACCGGGCAGGAACACTGAAGCTTTCTTT.

The chain has TRBV19 and TRBJ2-1, with TRBD2 matching 12 bases. J was trimmed by 7 bases and V by 5 bases; bases with no gene match: 21. The CDR3 is 20 amino acids. Germline CDR1 and CDR2: LNHDA and SQIVND (reference sequence). In nucleotides, the CDR3 is TGTGCCAGTAGTCCCGGCGGACGGAGTTTGACTAGCGGGAGAATGAATGAGCAGTTCTTC. As protein: CASSPGGRSLTSGRMNEQFF.

The chain has TRBV11-2 and TRBJ2-7, with D possibly being TRBD2 (6 bases). The CDR3 runs 13 residues. Trimming removed 4 bases from V and 6 bases from J, with 13 bases in between. Germline V gene data show CDR1 as SGHAT and CDR2 as FQNNGV. In nucleotides, the CDR3 is TGTGCCAGCAGCTCATTAGGAGGGCTCGAGCAGTACTTC. Amino acid sequence: CASSSLGGLEQYF.

The V and J genes are TRBV2 and TRBJ1-2; no firm D call. V shed 5 bases and J shed 3 bases, with 10 bases lying between them. This CDR3 comprises 13 residues. The germline gives CDR1 SNHLY, CDR2 FYNNEI. CDR3 in DNA: TGTGCCAGCAGTTCATTGGGCGACTATGGCTACACCTTC. Protein: CASSSLGDYGYTF.

The chain recombines TRBV19 with TRBJ2-3; 9 bases match TRBD1. The CDR3 totals 16 residues. The trim removed 5 bases at V and 3 bases at J, leaving 9 bases unmatched. Germline CDR1 is LNHDA and CDR2 is SQIVND (reference sequence). The CDR3 nucleotides are TGTGCCAGTAGTGTCCCCGGGACAGGGAGAACAGATACGCAGTATTTT. It translates to CASSVPGTGRTDTQYF. Filled out from reference TRBV19 and TRBJ2-3, the complete variable domain reads DGGITQSPKYLFRKEGQNVTLSCEQNLNHDAMYWYRQDPGQGLRLIYYSQIVNDFQKGDIAEGYSVSREKKESFPLTVTSAQKNPTAFYLCASSVPGTGRTDTQYFGPGTRLTVL.

DNA of the CDR3: TGCAGCGTTCCAGGACAGGGCAGGAGCTATGGCTACACCTTC. Amino acid sequence: CSVPGQGRSYGYTF. The genes are TRBV29-1 and TRBJ1-2; 8 bases agree with TRBD1. Unmatched junction bases numbered 9, after V lost 5 bases and J lost 4 bases. Germline V gene lookup returns CDR1 SQVTM and CDR2 ANQGSEA. The CDR3 is made up of 14 amino acids.

The chain carries TRBV7-9 and TRBJ2-3, with TRBD2 as a possible D gene (6 bases). V lost 5 bases to trimming and J lost 4 bases, with 19 bases between them. Germline V gene data show CDR1 as SEHNR and CDR2 as FQNEAQ (reference sequence). This CDR3 spans 16 amino acids. CDR3 sequence: CASSPWGGARSDTQYF. CDR3 nucleotide sequence: TGTGCCAGCAGCCCTTGGGGCGGGGCTCGCTCAGATACGCAGTATTTT.

J is TRBJ2-1 and V is TRBV18; 11 bases agree with TRBD2. The CDR3 consists of 16 residues. Per germline, CDR1 KGHSH and CDR2 LQKENI. V gave up 2 bases and J gave up 9 bases; unmatched junction bases: 9. The DNA of the CDR3 is TGTGCCAGCTCACCATGGGTAGCGGGAGGGCCAGGTGAGCAGTTCTTC. It translates to CASSPWVAGGPGEQFF.